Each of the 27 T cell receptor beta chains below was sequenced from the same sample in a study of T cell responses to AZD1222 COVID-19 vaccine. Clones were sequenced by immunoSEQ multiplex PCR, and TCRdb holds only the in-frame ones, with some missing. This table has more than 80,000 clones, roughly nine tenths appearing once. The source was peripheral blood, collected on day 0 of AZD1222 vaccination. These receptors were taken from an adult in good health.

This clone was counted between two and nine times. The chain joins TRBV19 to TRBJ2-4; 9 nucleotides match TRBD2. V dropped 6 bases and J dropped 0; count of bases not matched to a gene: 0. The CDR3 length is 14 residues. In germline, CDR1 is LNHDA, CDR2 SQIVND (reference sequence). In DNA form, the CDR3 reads TGTGCCAGTAGACTAGCGGGAGCCAAAAACATTCAGTACTTC. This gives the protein CASRLAGAKNIQYF.

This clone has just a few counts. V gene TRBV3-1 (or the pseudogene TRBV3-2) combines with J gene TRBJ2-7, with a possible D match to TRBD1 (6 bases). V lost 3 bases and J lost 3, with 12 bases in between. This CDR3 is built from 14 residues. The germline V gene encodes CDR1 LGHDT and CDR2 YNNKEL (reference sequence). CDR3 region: CASSHVGRGYEQYF. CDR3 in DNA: TGTGCCAGCAGCCACGTAGGCAGGGGCTACGAGCAGTACTTC.

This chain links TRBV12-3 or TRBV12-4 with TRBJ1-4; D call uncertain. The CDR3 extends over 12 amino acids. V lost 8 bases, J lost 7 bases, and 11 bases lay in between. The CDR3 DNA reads TGTGCCAGCCGGGTCTCGGGTGAAAAACTGTTTTTT. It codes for CASRVSGEKLFF.

The CDR3 region is CASSLMVSGSTDTQYF. The CDR3 nucleotides are TGTGCCAGCAGCTTAATGGTTAGCGGCTCCACAGATACGCAGTATTTT. The chain couples TRBV11-1 to TRBJ2-3, with D possibly matching TRBD2 (6 bases). The CDR3 contains 16 residues. Trimming shortened V by 2 bases and J by 2 bases, and 14 bases separated the two germline ends. Germline V gives CDR1 SGHAT, CDR2 FQDESV (reference sequence).

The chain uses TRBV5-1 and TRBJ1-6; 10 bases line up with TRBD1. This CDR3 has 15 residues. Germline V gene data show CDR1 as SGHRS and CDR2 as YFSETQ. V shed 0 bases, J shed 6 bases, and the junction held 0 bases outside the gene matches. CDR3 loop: CASSLGDRGNSPLHF. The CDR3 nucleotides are TGCGCCAGCAGCTTGGGGGACAGGGGTAATTCACCCCTCCACTTT. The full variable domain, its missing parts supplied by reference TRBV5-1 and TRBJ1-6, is KAGVTQTPRYLIKTRGQQVTLSCSPISGHRSVSWYQQTPGQGLQFLFEYFSETQRNKGNFPGRFSGRQFSNSRSEMNVSTLELGDSALYLCASSLGDRGNSPLHFGNGTRLTVT.

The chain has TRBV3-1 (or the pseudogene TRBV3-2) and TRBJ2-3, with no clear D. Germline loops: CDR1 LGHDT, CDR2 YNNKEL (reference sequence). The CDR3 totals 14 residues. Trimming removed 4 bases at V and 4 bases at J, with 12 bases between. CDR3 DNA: TGTGCCAGCAGCCTCTTAGTTTCCCCAGATACGCAGTATTTT. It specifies CASSLLVSPDTQYF.

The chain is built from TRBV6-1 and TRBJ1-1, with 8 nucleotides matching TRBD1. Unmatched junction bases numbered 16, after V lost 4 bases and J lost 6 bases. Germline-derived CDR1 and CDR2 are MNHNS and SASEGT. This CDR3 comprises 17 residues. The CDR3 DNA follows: TGTGCCAGCAGTGGGTACCGGACAGGGATTTATTTACCTGAAGCTTTCTTT. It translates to CASSGYRTGIYLPEAFF.

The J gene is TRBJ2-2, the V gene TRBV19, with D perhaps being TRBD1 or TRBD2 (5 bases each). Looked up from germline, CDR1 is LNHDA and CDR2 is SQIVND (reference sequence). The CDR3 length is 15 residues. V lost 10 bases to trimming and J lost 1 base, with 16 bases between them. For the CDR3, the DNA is TGTGCCACCCATGAGGGGCACTTGAACACCGGGGAGCTGTTTTTT. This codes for CATHEGHLNTGELFF.

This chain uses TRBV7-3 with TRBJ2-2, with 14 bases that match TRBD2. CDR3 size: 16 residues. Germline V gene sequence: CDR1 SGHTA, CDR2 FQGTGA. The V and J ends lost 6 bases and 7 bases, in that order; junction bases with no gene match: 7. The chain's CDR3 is CASRPGTSGSVGELFF. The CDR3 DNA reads TGTGCCAGCAGACCCGGGACTAGCGGGAGTGTCGGGGAGCTGTTTTTT.

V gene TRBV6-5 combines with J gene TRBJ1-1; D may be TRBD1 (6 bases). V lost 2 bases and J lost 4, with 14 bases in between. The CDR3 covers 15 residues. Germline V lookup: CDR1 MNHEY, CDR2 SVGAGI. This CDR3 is CASSYREGVATEAFF. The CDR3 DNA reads TGTGCCAGCAGTTACAGGGAGGGGGTTGCCACTGAAGCTTTCTTT.

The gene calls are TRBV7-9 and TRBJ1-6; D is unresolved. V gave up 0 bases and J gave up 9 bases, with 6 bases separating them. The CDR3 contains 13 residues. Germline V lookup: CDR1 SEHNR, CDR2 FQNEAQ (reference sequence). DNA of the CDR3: TGTGCCAGCAGCTTAGCGTTCGGTTCACCCCTCCACTTT. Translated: CASSLAFGSPLHF.

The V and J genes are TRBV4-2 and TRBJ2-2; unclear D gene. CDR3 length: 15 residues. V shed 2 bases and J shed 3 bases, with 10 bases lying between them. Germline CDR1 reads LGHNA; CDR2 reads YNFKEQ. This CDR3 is CASSQPQPYTGELFF. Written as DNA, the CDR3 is TGTGCCAGCAGCCAACCGCAGCCGTACACCGGGGAGCTGTTTTTT.

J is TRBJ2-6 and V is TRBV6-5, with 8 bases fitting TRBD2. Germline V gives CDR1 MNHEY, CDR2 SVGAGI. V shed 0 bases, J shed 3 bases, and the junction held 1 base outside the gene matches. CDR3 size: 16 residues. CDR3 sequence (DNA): TGTGCCAGCAGTTACTCGGCGGGGGGTGGGGCCAACGTCCTGACTTTC. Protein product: CASSYSAGGGANVLTF.

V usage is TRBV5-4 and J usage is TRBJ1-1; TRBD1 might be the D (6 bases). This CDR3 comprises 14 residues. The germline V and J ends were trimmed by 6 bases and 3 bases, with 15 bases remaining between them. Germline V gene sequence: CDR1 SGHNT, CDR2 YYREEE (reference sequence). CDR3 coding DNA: TGTGCCAGCACCCCGGGGGGGCCGGACACTGAAGCTTTCTTT. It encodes CASTPGGPDTEAFF.

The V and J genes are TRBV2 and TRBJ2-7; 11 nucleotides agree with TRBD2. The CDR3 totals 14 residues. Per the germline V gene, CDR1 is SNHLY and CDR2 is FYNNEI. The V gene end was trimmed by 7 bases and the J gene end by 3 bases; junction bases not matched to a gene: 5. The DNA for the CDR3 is TGTGCCAGCATTCTGGGACTAGCGGACTACGAGCAGTACTTC. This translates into CASILGLADYEQYF.

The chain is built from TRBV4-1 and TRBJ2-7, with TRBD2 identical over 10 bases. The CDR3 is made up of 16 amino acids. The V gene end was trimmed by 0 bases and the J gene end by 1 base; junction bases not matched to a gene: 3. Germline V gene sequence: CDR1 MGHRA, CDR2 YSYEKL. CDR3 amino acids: CASSQDPSGSSYEQYF. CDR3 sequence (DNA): TGCGCCAGCAGCCAAGACCCTAGCGGGAGTTCCTACGAGCAGTACTTC.

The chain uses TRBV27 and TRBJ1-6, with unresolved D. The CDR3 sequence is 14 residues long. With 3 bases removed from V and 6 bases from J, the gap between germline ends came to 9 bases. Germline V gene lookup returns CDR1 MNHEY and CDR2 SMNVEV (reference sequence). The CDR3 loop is CASSFSRSNSPLHF. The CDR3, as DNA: TGTGCCAGCAGTTTCAGCAGAAGTAATTCACCCCTCCACTTT.

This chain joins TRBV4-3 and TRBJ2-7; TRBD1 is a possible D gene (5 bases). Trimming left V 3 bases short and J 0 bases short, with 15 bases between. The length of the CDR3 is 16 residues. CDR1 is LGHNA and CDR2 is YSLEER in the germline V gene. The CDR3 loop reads CASSHERQPSSYEQYF. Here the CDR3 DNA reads TGCGCCAGCAGCCATGAAAGACAGCCGAGCTCCTACGAGCAGTACTTC.

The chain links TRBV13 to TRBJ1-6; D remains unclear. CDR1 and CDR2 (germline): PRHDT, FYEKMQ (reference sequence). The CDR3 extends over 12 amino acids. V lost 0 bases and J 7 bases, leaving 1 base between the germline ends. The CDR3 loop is CASSLGNSPLHF. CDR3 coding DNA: TGTGCCAGCAGCTTAGGGAATTCACCCCTCCACTTT.

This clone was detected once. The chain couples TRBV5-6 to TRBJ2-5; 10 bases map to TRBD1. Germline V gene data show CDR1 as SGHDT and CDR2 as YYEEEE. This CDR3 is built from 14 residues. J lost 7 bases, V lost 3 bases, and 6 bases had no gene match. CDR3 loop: CASSSGTGEGTQYF. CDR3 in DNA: TGTGCCAGCAGCTCCGGGACAGGGGAAGGGACCCAGTACTTC.

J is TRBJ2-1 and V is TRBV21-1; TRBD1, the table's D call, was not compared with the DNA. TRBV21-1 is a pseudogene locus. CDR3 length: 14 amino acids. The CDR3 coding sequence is TGTGCCAGCAGCACCAGACAGGGTCGCAATGAGCAGTTCTTC. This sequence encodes CASSTRQGRNEQFF.

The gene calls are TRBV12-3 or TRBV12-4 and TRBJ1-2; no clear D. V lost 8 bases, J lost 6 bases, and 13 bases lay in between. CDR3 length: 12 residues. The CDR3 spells CASAPSTHGYTF. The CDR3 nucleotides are TGTGCCAGCGCCCCCTCAACTCATGGCTACACCTTC.

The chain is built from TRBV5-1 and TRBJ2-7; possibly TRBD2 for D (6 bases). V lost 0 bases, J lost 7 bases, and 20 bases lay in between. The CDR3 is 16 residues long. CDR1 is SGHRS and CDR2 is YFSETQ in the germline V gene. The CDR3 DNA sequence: TGCGCCAGCAGCTTGGGTGGTGGAGGGATGGCTTGGGAGCAGTACTTC. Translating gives CASSLGGGGMAWEQYF.

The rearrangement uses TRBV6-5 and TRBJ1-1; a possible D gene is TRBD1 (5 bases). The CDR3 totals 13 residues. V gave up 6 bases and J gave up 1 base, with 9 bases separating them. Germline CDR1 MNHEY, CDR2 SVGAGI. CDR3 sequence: CASRGRTNTEAFF. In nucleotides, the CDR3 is TGTGCCAGCAGGGGACGGACGAACACTGAAGCTTTCTTT.

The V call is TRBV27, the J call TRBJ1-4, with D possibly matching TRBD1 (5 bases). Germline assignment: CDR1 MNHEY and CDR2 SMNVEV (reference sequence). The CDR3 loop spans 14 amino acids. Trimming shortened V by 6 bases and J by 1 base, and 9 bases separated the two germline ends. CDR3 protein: CASRGVGTNEKLFF. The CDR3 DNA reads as TGTGCCAGCAGGGGGGTCGGAACTAATGAAAAACTGTTTTTT.

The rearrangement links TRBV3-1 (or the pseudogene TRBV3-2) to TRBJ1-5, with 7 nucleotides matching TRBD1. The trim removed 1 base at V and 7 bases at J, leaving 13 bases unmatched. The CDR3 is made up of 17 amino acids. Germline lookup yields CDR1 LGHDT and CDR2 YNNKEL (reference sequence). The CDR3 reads CASSQGLTGRGEQPQHF. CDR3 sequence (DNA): TGTGCCAGCAGCCAAGGGTTGACTGGCAGGGGGGAGCAGCCCCAGCATTTT.

DNA for the CDR3: TGTGCCAGCAGCTTAGTGGGACAGGGCACTCCCAATGAGCAGTTCTTC. Translated: CASSLVGQGTPNEQFF. The gene calls are TRBV11-3 and TRBJ2-1; 9 bases map to TRBD1. CDR1 and CDR2 from the germline V gene are SGHNT and YENEEA. J was trimmed by 6 bases and V by 1 base; bases with no gene match: 7. CDR3 length: 16 amino acids. Full variable domain (rest looked up from reference TRBV11-3 and TRBJ2-1): EAGVVQSPRYKIIEKKQPVAFWCNPISGHNTLYWYLQNLGQGPELLIRYENEEAVDDSQLPKDRFSAERLKGVDSTLKIQPAELGDSAVYLCASSLVGQGTPNEQFFGPGTRLTVL.